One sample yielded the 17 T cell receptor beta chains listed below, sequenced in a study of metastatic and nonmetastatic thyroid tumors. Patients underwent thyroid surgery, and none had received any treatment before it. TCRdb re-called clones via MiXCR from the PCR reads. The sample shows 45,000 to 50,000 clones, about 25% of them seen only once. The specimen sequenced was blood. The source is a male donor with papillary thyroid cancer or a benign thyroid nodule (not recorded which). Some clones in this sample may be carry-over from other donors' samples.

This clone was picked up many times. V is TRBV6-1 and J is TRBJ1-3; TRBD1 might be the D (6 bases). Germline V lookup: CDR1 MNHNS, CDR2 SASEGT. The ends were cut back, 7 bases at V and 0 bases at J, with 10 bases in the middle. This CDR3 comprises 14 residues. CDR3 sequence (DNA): TGTGCCAGCAAGGACAGATACTCTGGAAACACCATATATTTT. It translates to CASKDRYSGNTIYF.

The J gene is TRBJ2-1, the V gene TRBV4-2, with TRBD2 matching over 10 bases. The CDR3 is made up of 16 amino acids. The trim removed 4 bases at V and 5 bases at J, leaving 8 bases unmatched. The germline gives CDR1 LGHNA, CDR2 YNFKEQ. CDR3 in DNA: TGTGCCAGCAGCCCAGGCGGACTAGCGGACAACAATGAGCAGTTCTTC. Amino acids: CASSPGGLADNNEQFF.

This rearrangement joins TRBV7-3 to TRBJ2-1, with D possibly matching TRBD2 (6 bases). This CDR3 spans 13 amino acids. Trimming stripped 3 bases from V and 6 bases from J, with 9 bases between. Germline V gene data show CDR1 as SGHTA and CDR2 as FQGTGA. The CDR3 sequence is CASSLEGLNEQFF. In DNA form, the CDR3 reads TGTGCCAGCAGCTTGGAGGGTCTCAATGAGCAGTTCTTC.

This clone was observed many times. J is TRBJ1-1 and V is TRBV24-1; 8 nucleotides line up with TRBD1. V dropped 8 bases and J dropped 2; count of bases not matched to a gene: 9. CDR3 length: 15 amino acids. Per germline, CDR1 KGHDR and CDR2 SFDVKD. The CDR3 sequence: CATIGPGTGNTEAFF. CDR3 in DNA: TGTGCCACCATAGGCCCCGGGACAGGCAACACTGAAGCTTTCTTT.

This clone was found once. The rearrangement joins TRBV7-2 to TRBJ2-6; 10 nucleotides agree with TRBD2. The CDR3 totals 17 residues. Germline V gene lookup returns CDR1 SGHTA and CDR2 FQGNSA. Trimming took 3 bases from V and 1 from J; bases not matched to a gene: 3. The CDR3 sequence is CASSFSGGSSGANVLTF. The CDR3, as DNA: TGTGCCAGCAGCTTTAGCGGGGGGTCATCTGGGGCCAACGTCCTGACTTTC. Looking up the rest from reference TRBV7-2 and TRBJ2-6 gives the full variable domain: GAGVSQSPSNKVTEKGKDVELRCDPISGHTALYWYRQSLGQGLEFLIYFQGNSAPDKSGLPSDRFSAERTGGSVSTLTIQRTQQEDSAVYLCASSFSGGSSGANVLTFGAGSRLTVL.

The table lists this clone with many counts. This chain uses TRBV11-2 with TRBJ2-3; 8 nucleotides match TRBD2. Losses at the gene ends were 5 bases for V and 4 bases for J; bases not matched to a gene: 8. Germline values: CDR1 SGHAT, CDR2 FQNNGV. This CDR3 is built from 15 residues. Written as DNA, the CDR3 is TGTGCCAGCAGCCCATTAGCGGGAAGCCCAGATACGCAGTATTTT. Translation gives CASSPLAGSPDTQYF.

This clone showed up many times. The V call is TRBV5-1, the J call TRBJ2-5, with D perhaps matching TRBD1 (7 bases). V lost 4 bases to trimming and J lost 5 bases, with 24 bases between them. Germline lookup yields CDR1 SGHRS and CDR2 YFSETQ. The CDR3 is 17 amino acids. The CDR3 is CASSLLARDSGGETQYF. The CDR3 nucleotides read TGCGCCAGCAGCCTATTAGCCCGGGACAGTGGGGGGGAGACCCAGTACTTC. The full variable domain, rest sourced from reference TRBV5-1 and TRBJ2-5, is KAGVTQTPRYLIKTRGQQVTLSCSPISGHRSVSWYQQTPGQGLQFLFEYFSETQRNKGNFPGRFSGRQFSNSRSEMNVSTLELGDSALYLCASSLLARDSGGETQYFGPGTRLLVL.

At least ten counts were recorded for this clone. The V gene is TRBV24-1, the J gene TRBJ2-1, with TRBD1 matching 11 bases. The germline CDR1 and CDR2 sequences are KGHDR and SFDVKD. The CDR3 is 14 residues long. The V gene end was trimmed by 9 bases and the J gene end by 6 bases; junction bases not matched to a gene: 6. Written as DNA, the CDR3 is TGTGCCACCTCCGGGACAGGGGGTAGCAATGAGCAGTTCTTC. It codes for CATSGTGGSNEQFF.

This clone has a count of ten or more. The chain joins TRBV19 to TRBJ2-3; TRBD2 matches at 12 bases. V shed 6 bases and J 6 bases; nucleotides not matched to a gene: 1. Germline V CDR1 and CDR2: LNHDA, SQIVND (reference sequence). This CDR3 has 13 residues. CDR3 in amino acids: CASRTSGSDTQYF. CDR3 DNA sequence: TGTGCCAGTAGGACTAGCGGGAGTGATACGCAGTATTTT.

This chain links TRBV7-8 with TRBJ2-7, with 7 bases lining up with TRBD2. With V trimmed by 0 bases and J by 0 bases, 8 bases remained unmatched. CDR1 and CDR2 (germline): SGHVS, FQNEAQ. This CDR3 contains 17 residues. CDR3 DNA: TGTGCCAGCAGCTTAGCGGGGGGGATAGGAAGCTCCTACGAGCAGTACTTC. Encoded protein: CASSLAGGIGSSYEQYF.

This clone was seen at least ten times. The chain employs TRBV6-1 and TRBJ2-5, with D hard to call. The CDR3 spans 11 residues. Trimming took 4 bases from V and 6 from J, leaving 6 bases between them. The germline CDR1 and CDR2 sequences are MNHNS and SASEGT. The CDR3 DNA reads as TGTGCCAGCAGTGTTAGCCAGACCCAGTACTTC. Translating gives CASSVSQTQYF.

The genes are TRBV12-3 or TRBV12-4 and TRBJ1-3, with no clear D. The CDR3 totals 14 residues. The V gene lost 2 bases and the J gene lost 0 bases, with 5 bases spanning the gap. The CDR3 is CASSLSYSGNTIYF. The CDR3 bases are TGTGCCAGCAGTTTATCTTACTCTGGAAACACCATATATTTT.

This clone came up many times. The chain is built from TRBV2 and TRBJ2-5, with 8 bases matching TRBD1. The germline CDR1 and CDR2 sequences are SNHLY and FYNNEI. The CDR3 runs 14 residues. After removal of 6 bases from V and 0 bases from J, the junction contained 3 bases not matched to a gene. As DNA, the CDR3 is TGTGCCAGCAGCTACAGGGGGAACCAAGAGACCCAGTACTTC. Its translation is CASSYRGNQETQYF.

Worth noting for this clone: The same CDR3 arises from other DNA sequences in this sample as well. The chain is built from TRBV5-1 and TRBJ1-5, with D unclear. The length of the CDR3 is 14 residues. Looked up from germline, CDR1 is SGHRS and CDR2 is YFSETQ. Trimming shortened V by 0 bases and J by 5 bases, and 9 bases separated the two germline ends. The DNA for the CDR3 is TGCGCCAGCAGCTTGGCCCCTGGTGATCAGCCCCAGCATTTT. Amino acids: CASSLAPGDQPQHF.

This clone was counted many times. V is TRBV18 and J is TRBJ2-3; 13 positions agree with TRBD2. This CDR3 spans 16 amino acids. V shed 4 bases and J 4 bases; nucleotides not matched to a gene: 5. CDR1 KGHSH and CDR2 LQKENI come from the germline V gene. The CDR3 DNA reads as TGTGCCAGCTCACAACCGGGACTAGCGGGATCAGATACGCAGTATTTT. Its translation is CASSQPGLAGSDTQYF.

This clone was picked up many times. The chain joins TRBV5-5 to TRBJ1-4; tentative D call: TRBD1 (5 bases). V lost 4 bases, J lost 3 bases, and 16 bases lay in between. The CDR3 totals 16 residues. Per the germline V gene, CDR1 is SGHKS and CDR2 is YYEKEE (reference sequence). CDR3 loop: CASSPRARDSNEKLFF. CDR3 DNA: TGTGCCAGCAGCCCGAGGGCTCGGGACTCTAATGAAAAACTGTTTTTT. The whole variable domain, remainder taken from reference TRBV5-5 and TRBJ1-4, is DAGVTQSPTHLIKTRGQQVTLRCSPISGHKSVSWYQQVLGQGPQFIFQYYEKEERGRGNFPDRFSARQFPNYSSELNVNALLLGDSALYLCASSPRARDSNEKLFFGSGTQLSVL.

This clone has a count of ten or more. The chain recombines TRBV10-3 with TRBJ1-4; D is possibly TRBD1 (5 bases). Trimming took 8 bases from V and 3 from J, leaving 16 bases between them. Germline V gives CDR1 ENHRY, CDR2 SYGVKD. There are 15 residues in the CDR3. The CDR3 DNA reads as TGTGCCATCGCGGGGGGTCGGGGTGCTAATGAAAAACTGTTTTTT. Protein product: CAIAGGRGANEKLFF.